The entry that follows covers one T cell receptor beta chain sequence. Its specificity is not known. These data belong to a study of cytomegalovirus exposure and HLA in healthy donors. The CDR3 sequence is 16 residues long. Germline V gene lookup returns CDR1 SGHAT and CDR2 FQNNGV. Trimming took 5 bases from V and 4 from J, leaving 17 bases between them. Whole-study results and caveats: Most CMV-associated TCR beta chains appeared HLA-restricted in a later analysis. What was likely a sequencing artifact was a cluster of highly shared sequence variants. Cytomegalovirus status was reportedly diagnosed by the classifier with high specificity and sensitivity. Previous analysis showed most TCR beta V segments were productive about 90% or about 30% of the time.

PCR was performed using 60 Vbeta and 13 Jbeta primers. Profiled with immunoSEQ multiplex PCR; TCRdb holds only in-frame clones, not every one. The repertoire holds approximately 67,000 clones, with more than 80% as singletons. The TCR comes from a woman under 40 in good health and CMV-seropositive. The sample was PBMCs. The chain uses TRBV11-2 and TRBJ1-4; maybe TRBD1 (5 bases). This CDR3 is CASSPWGDVDNEKLFF. CDR3 in DNA: TGTGCCAGCAGCCCCTGGGGGGACGTAGATAATGAAAAACTGTTTTTT.